This T cell receptor (beta chain) was identified during a study of blood T cells in healthy people across ages (dated by TCRdb to the mid-2010s). Regarding the study in general: In model experiments, template switching captured roughly one uniquely barcoded TCR beta cDNA molecule for every two T cells. The study measured age-related changes in TCR beta repertoire diversity using deep sequencing normalized with unique cDNA molecular identifiers. The donors were divided into four age groups: young (average around 17 years), middle-aged (over 35), aged (around 67) and long-lived (roughly 88). To avoid experimental bias, donors of different ages were randomly spread across the sequencing lanes. The study analyzed two additional independent replicas of 1 million unique cDNA reads from the same blood draw for two donors, one aged 18 to 30 and one aged 80 or older.

Only a few counts were recorded for this clonotype. Its specific antigen is unknown. Per-base qualities were not stored, and no clone one base away is much larger. The V end loses 6 bases and the J end loses 2 bases, and a stretch of 14 bases separates them. The CDR3 spans 15 residues, from the cysteine through the phenylalanine. The kept DNA is CDR3 alone, 45 bases in frame from the first base. What the research found in general, with its limitations: Because profiling used bulk unsorted PBMCs, naive and antigen-experienced compartments could not be compared conclusively. The percentage of naive T cells measured by flow cytometry correlated strongly with observed TCR beta diversity. Because donor CMV infection status was unknown, age-related changes in expanded clonotypes were potentially confounded. Estimates of total diversity based on one million sequenced T cells were regarded as lower bounds and as underestimates. Observed TCR beta diversity per million T cells fell roughly linearly with age, and a significant reduction was already apparent by age roughly 40. The long-lived group showed more naive CD4+ T cells, fewer expanded clones and increased TCR diversity than the aged group, suggesting age selection.

The 39 donors, aged roughly 6 to 95 years, were systemically healthy Caucasian individuals from Russia. Around 10 milliliters of peripheral blood were drawn from each donor into EDTA-treated Vacutainer tubes. Ficoll-Paque density-gradient centrifugation was used to isolate PBMCs, with at least 6.5 million per sample. Trizol reagent was used to extract total RNA from the PBMCs, yielding at least 5.5 micrograms per sample. For every donor, an aliquot of PBMCs went through flow cytometry to measure the percentages of naive CD45RAhigh/CD27high T cells. Library preparation was by 5' RACE. The data were produced on an Illumina HiSeq 2500. A second about 7 to 12 cycle PCR used a sample-barcoded 5' primer and a J-beta primer mix. A template-switch 5' adaptor carrying 12 random nucleotides introduced a unique molecular identifier onto each TCR beta cDNA molecule. Each sample yielded at least 2.5 million CDR3-containing paired-end reads. First-strand cDNA synthesis was performed from all RNA using the Mint cDNA synthesis kit, with priming by a TRBC-specific oligonucleotide. After uracil-DNA glycosylase treatment, a first 18-cycle PCR used universal primers M1SS and BC2_uni_R on all cDNA. Per the original workflow: Each sample was normalized by randomly selecting 1 million high-quality reads, each carrying a distinct molecular identifier. Reads sharing molecular identifiers were discarded rather than binned into consensus sequences. MiTCR, run with a Q25 quality threshold and the strictest error-elimination algorithm, handled CDR3 identification, clonotype clustering and error correction. A nonparametric unseen species model with Euler transformation was used to estimate a lower bound on total TCR beta diversity. TCRdb redid the processing of the public reads, applying fastp at Q25 and MiXCR, and retained in-frame beta chains. Every CDR3 protein is listed once, alongside the most common genes and DNA of its rows. The V and J calls come from TCRdb's annotation, not from the publication. For this sample the table gives roughly 1.5 million distinct CDR3 sequences, of which around 40% were detected only once. Around 4% of the sample is taken by the ten largest.

The TCR comes from a woman younger than 35 in good health. Specimen: blood. The V and J genes are TRBV12-3 or TRBV12-4 and TRBJ2-1; tentative D gene TRBD1, with 6 bases matching. CDR3 reads: CASSRTRGTYNEQFF. At the DNA level, the sequence is TGTGCCAGCAGCCGAACTAGGGGGACCTACAATGAGCAGTTCTTC.